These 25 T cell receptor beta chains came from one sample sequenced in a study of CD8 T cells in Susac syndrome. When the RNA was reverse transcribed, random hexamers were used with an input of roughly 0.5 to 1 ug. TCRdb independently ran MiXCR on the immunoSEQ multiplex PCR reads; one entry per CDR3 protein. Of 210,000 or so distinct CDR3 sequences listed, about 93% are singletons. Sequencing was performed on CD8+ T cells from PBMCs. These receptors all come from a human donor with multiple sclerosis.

The CDR3 loop is CASSSSGTISYEQYF. The CDR3 coding sequence is TGTGCCAGCAGTTCGTCCGGGACGATCTCCTACGAGCAGTACTTC. V usage is TRBV12-3 or TRBV12-4 and J usage is TRBJ2-7; D may be TRBD1 or TRBD2 (5 bases each). Trimming cost V 4 bases and J 0 bases, with 13 bases left between them. This CDR3 is built from 15 residues.

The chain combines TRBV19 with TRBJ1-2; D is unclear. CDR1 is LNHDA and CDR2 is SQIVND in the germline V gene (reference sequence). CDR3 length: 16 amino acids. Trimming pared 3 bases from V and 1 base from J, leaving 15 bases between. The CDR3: CASSMGSSVLNYGYTF. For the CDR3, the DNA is TGTGCCAGTAGTATGGGCAGCTCCGTACTTAACTATGGCTACACCTTC. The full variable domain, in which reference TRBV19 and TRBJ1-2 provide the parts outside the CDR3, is DGGITQSPKYLFRKEGQNVTLSCEQNLNHDAMYWYRQDPGQGLRLIYYSQIVNDFQKGDIAEGYSVSREKKESFPLTVTSAQKNPTAFYLCASSMGSSVLNYGYTFGSGTRLTVV.

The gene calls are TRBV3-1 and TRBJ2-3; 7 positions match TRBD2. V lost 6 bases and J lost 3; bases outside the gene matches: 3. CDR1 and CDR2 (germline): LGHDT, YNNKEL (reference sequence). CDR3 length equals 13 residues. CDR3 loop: CASRGGLTDTQYF. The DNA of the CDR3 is TGTGCCAGCAGGGGGGGGTTAACAGATACGCAGTATTTT.

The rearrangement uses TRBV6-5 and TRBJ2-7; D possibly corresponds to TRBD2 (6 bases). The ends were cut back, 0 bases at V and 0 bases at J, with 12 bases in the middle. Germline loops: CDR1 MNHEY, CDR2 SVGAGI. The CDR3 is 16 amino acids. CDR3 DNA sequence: TGTGCCAGCAGTTACTCGCGGCGGGGAAGCTCCTACGAGCAGTACTTC. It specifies CASSYSRRGSSYEQYF.

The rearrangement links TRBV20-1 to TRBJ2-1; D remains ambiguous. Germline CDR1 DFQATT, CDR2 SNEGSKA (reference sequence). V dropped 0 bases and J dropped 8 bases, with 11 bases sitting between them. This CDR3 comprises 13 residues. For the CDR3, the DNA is TGCAGTGCTAGAGATCTTGATGGAGATGAGCAGTTCTTC. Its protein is CSARDLDGDEQFF.

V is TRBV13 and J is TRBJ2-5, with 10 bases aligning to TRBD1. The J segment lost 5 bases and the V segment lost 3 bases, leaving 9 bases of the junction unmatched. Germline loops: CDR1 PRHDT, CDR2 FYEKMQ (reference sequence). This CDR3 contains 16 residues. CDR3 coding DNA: TGTGCCAGCAGCTTCGATCACCCGGGACAGGGGGAGACCCAGTACTTC. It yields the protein CASSFDHPGQGETQYF.

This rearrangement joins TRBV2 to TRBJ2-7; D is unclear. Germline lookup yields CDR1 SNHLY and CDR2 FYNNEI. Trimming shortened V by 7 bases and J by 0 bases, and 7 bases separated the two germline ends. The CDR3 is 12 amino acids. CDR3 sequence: CASIPSSYEQYF. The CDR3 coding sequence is TGTGCCAGCATTCCGAGCTCCTACGAGCAGTACTTC.

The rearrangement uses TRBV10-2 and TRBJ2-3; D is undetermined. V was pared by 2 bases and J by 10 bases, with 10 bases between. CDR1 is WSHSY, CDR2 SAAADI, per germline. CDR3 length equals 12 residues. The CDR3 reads CASSEPPLSQYF. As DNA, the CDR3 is TGCGCCAGCAGTGAGCCCCCTTTGTCGCAGTATTTT.

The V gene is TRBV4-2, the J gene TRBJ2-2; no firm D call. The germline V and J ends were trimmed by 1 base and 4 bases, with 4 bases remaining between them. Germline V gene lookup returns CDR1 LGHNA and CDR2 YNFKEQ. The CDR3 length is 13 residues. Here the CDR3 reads CASSQGFTGELFF. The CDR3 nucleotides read TGTGCCAGCAGCCAAGGTTTCACCGGGGAGCTGTTTTTT.

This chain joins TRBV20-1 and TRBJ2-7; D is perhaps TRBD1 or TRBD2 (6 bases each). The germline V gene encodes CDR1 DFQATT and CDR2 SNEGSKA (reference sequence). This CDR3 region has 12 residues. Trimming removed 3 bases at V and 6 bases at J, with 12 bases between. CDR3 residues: CSASPGASEQYF. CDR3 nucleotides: TGCAGTGCTAGTCCGGGGGCAAGCGAGCAGTACTTC.

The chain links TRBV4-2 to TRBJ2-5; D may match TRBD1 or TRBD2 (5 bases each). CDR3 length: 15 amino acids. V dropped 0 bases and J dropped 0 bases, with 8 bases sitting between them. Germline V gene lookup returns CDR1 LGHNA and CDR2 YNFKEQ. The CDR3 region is CASSQDWGNQETQYF. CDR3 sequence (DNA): TGTGCCAGCAGCCAAGATTGGGGGAACCAAGAGACCCAGTACTTC.

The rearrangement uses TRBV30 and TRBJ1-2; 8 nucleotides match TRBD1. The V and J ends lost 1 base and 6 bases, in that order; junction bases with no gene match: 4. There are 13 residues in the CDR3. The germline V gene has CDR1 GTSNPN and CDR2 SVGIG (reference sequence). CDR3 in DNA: TGTGCCTGGAGTGCCGGGACAGGAGATGGCTACACCTTC. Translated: CAWSAGTGDGYTF.

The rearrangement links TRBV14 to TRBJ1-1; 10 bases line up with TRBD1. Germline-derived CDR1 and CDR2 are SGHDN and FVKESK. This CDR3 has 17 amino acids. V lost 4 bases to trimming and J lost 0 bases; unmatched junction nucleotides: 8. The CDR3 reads CASSPRDRGPMNTEAFF. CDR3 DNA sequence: TGTGCCAGCAGCCCCCGGGACAGGGGTCCCATGAACACTGAAGCTTTCTTT.

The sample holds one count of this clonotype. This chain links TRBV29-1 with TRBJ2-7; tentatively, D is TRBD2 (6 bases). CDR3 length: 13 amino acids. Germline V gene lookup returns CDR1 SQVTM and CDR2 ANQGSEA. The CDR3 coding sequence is TGCAGTGTCGTAGCCGGAGGGTCCTACGAGCAGTACTTC. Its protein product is CSVVAGGSYEQYF.

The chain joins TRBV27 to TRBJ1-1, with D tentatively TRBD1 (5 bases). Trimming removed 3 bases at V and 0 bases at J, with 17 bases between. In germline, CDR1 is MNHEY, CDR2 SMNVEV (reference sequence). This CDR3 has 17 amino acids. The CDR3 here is CASSFSVKQAMNTEAFF. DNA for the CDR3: TGTGCCAGCAGTTTTTCGGTAAAACAGGCTATGAACACTGAAGCTTTCTTT.

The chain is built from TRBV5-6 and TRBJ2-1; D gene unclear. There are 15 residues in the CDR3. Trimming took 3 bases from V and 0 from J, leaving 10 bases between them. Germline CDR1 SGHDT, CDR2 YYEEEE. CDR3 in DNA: TGTGCCAGCAGCTCCCCCTCGAGCTCCTACAATGAGCAGTTCTTC. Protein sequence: CASSSPSSSYNEQFF.

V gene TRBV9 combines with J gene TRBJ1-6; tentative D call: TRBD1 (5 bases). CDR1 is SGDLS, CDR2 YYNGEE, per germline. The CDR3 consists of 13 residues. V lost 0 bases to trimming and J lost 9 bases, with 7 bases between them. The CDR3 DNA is TGTGCCAGCAGCGTAGATGGGGGTTCACCCCTCCACTTT. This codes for CASSVDGGSPLHF.

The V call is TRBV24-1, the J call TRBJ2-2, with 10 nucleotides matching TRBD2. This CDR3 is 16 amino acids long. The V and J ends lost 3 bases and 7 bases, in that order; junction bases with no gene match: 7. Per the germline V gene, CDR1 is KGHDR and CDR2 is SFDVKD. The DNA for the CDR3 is TGTGCCACCAGTGATCCACTAGCGGGGTTGGGCGGGGAGCTGTTTTTT. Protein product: CATSDPLAGLGGELFF.

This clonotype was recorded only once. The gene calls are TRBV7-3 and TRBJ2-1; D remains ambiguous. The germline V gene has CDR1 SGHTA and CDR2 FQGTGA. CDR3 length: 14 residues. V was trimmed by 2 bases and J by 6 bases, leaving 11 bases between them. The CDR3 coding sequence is TGTGCCAGCAGCTTATTTAGCTCTGGCAATGAGCAGTTCTTC. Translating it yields CASSLFSSGNEQFF.

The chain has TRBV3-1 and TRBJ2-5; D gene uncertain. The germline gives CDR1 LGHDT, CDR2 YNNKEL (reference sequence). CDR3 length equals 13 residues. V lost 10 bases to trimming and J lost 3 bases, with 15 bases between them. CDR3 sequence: CATRMGGEETQYF. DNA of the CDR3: TGTGCCACCAGGATGGGTGGGGAAGAGACCCAGTACTTC.

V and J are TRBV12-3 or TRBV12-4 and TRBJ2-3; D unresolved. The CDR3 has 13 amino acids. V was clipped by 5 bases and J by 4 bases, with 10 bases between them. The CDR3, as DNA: TGTGCCAGCAGTCCTGAGATCTCAGATACGCAGTATTTT. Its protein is CASSPEISDTQYF.

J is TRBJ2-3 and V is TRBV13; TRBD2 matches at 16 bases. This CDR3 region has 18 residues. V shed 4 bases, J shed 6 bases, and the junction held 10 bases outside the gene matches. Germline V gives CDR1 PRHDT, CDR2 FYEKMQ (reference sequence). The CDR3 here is CASSYHGTSGRATDTQYF. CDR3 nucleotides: TGTGCCAGCAGCTACCACGGGACTAGCGGGAGGGCCACGGATACGCAGTATTTT. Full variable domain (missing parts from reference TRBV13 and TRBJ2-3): AAGVIQSPRHLIKEKRETATLKCYPIPRHDTVYWYQQGPGQDPQFLISFYEKMQSDKGSIPDRFSAQQFSDYHSELNMSSLELGDSALYFCASSYHGTSGRATDTQYFGPGTRLTVL.

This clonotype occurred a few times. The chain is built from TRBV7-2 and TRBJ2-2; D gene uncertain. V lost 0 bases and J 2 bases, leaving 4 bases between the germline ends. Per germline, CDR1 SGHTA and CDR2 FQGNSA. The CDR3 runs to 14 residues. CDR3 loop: CASSLALNTGELFF. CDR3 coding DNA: TGTGCCAGCAGCTTAGCACTTAACACCGGGGAGCTGTTTTTT. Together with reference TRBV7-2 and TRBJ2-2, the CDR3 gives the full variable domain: GAGVSQSPSNKVTEKGKDVELRCDPISGHTALYWYRQSLGQGLEFLIYFQGNSAPDKSGLPSDRFSAERTGGSVSTLTIQRTQQEDSAVYLCASSLALNTGELFFGEGSRLTVL.

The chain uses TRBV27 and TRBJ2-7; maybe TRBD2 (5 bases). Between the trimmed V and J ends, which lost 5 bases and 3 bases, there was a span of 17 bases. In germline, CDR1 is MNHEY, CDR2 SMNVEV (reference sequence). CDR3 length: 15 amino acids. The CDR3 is CASSLQLDALYEQYF. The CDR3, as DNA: TGTGCCAGCAGTCTCCAACTAGATGCGCTCTACGAGCAGTACTTC.

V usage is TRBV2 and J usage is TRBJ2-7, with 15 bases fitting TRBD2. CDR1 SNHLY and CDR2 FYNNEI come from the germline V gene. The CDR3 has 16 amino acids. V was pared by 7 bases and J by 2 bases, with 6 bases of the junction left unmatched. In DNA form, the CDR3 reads TGTGCCAGCATCGGGACTAGCGGGGGGCCGACCTACGAGCAGTACTTC. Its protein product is CASIGTSGGPTYEQYF.